The rows below give T cell receptor beta chains drawn from one sample of a study of siplizumab effects on memory and regulatory T cells. Generated by immunoSEQ multiplex PCR, the TCRdb table keeps only in-frame clones and is missing some. The sample includes tens of thousands of clones, 80% to 90% of them seen just once. The sequenced sample consisted of Tregs sorted from blood. These receptor sequences come from a human donor in good health. Each CDR3 is given without its conserved first and last residue.

TRBV9	TRBJ2-3	ASSVGRGSVDTQY
TRBV7-9	TRBJ1-4	ASSFTGVASAGKLF
TRBV7-2	TRBJ2-7	ASSPPGLAEWGYEQY
TRBV6-5	TRBJ2-6	ASRYRVRGANVLT
TRBV28	TRBJ1-5	ASSFQGGRPQH
TRBV6-1	TRBJ1-4	ASSDKARRNEKLF
TRBV5-4	TRBJ1-2	ASSAGTGTGYGYT
TRBV29-1	TRBJ2-1	SVGRPESYNEQF
TRBV7-8	TRBJ2-3	ASSWGQAGGGDTQY
TRBV5-4	TRBJ2-5	ASSFRQVLQETQY
TRBV18	TRBJ1-5	ASSRDGLNQPQH
TRBV11-1	TRBJ2-2	ASSLRDSRNTGELF
TRBV11-2	TRBJ2-7	ASSFSSEQY
TRBV7-8	TRBJ2-1	ASTWTEIPNEQF
TRBV5-1	TRBJ1-4	ASSSDRGDEKLF
TRBV4-1	TRBJ2-1	ASSQGDSYNEQF
TRBV29-1	TRBJ1-5	SVASGQGPNQPQH
TRBV6-1	TRBJ1-3	ASSPQVYGNTIY
TRBV18	TRBJ2-2	ASSRRALAGLNTGELF
TRBV4-1	TRBJ2-7	ASSQDPSTSGKTYEQY
TRBV7-2	TRBJ2-4	ASSLARGGRAKNIQY
TRBV28	TRBJ2-7	ASSLGGLSSYEQY
TRBV19	TRBJ1-5	ASSRGGPAQH
TRBV4-1	TRBJ1-4	ASSGITNEKLF
TRBV19	TRBJ1-6	ASSKRDSPLH
TRBV29-1	TRBJ2-7	SVGSGSLLNEQY
TRBV29-1	TRBJ2-5	SVFGGTQY
TRBV14	TRBJ2-7	ASSPIAGFSYEQY
TRBV5-6	TRBJ2-7	ASSFRGLKKQY
TRBV5-1	TRBJ1-2	ASSLGDSGSSGYT
TRBV30	TRBJ1-4	ACQGIEKLF
TRBV6-5	TRBJ2-1	ASSYSQRGTYNEQF
TRBV6-1	TRBJ1-5	ASSLFDREDQPQH
TRBV2	TRBJ2-2	ASSEGLAGVGELF
TRBV6-6	TRBJ2-4	ASSYRGKNIQY
TRBV19	TRBJ2-6	ASSEAGTGANVLT
TRBV27	TRBJ2-5	ASRPRRLAGVRETQY
TRBV27	TRBJ2-7	ASSDRDLTYEQY
TRBV10-1	TRBJ2-7	ASSDPFTLAGGRYEQY
TRBV30	TRBJ1-1	AWRVTRNTEAF
TRBV19	TRBJ1-2	ASSGAVYGYT
TRBV5-4	TRBJ2-5	ASSPGHQETQY
TRBV15	TRBJ2-1	ATSSPVRLREQF
TRBV7-8	TRBJ2-7	ASSTLQGASYEQY
TRBV7-3	TRBJ2-1	ASSFGLFNEQF
TRBV30	TRBJ2-1	AWSVSGSSNEQF
TRBV6-6	TRBJ1-2	ASSYLGVQGYT
TRBV10-3	TRBJ2-7	AISELGGSSYEQY
TRBV7-6	TRBJ1-2	ASSLGQGSGYT